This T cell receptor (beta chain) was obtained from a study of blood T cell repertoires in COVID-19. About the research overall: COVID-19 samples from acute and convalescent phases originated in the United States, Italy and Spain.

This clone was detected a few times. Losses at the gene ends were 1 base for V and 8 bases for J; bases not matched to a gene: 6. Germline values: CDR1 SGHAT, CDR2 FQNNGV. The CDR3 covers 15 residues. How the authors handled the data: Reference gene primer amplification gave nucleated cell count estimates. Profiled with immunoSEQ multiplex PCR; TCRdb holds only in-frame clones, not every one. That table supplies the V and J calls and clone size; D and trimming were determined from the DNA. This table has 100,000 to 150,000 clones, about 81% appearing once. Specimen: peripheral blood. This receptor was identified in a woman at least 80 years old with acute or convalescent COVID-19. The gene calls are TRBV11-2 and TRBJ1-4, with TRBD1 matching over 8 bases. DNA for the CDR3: TGTGCCAGCAGCTTAGTTACAGGGGGACTCGAAAAACTGTTTTTT. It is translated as CASSLVTGGLEKLFF.